This TCR beta chain came from a study of neurological immune-mediated disorders. At the level of the study: Secondary progressive disease was present in 3, and relapsing-remitting disease in 31, of the approximately 35 multiple sclerosis patients.

Germline CDR1 is MNHEY and CDR2 is SVGEGT. Trimming took 5 bases from V and 4 from J, leaving 15 bases between them. The length of the CDR3 is 15 residues. This clonotype was seen at least ten times. TCRdb called the 5' RACE reads again in MiXCR, with one record for every CDR3 protein. The sample has 65,000 to 85,000 distinct CDR3 sequences, 3.2% seen once. The sequence derives from a woman in her fifties or sixties with multiple sclerosis. The sequenced sample was PBMCs. The chain combines TRBV6-2 or TRBV6-3 with TRBJ2-1, with D possibly being TRBD1 (5 bases). The CDR3 loop is CASSKRQPAYNEQFF. DNA of the CDR3: TGTGCCAGCAGTAAAAGACAGCCCGCTTACAATGAGCAGTTCTTC.